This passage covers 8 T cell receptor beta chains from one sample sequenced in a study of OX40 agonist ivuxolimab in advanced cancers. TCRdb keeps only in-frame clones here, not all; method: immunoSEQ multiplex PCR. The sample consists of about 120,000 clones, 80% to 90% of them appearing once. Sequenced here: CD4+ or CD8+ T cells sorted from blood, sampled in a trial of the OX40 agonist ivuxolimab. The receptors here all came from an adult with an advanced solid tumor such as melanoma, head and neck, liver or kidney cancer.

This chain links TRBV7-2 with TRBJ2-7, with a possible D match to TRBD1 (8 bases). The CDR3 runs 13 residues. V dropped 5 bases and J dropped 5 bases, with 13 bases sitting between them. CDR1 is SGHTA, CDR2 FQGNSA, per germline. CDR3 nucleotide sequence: TGTGCCAGCAGCCTACAGGGGGGGAACGAGCAGTACTTC. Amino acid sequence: CASSLQGGNEQYF.

CDR3 sequence: CATSTFPMRTEAFF. The CDR3 DNA reads TGTGCCACCAGCACCTTCCCTATGCGGACTGAAGCTTTCTTT. The V and J genes are TRBV15 and TRBJ1-1; D uncertain. V was shortened by 4 bases and J by 5 bases, with 14 bases between the two germline ends. CDR3 length: 14 amino acids. CDR1 and CDR2 from the germline V gene are LNHNV and YYDKDF (reference sequence).

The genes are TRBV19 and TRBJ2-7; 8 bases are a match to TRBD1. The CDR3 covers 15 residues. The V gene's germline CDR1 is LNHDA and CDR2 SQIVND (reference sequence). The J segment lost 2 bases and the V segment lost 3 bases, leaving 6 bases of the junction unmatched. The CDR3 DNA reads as TGTGCCAGTAGTATCGACAGGGGATTTACCTACGAGCAGTACTTC. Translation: CASSIDRGFTYEQYF.

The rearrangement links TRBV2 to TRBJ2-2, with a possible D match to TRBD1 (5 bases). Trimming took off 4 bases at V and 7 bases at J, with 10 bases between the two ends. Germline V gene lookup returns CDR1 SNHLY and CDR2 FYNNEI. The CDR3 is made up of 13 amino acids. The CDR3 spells CASSAGIGGELFF. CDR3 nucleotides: TGTGCCAGCAGTGCAGGGATTGGCGGGGAGCTGTTTTTT.

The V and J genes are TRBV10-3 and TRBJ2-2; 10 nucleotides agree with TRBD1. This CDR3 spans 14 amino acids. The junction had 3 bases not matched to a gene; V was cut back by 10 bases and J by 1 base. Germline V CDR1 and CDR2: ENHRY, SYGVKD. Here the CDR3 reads CARGTGVNTGELFF. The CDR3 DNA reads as TGTGCCAGAGGGACAGGGGTGAACACCGGGGAGCTGTTTTTT.

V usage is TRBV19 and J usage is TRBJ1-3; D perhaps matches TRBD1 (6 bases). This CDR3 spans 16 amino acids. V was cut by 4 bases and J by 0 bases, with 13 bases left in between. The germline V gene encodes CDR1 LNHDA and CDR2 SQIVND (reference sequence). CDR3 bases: TGTGCCAGTAGTACCACCGGACAGCTCTCTGGAAACACCATATATTTT. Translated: CASSTTGQLSGNTIYF.

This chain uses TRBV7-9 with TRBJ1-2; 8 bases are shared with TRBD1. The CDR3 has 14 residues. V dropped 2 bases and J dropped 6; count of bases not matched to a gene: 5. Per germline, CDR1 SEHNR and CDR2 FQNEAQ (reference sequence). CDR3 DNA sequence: TGTGCCAGCAGCTTACTTGGGACAGGCAATGGCTACACCTTC. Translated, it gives CASSLLGTGNGYTF.

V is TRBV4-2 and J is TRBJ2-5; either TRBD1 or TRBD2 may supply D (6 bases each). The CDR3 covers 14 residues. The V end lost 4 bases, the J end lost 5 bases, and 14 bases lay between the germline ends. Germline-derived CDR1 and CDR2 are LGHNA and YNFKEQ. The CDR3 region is CASSLMGAGETQYF. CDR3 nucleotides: TGTGCCAGCAGCCTCATGGGGGCGGGGGAGACCCAGTACTTC.